What follows are 25 T cell receptor beta chains derived from one specimen sequenced in a study of post-analysis software for immune sequencing data. These TCRs are of unknown antigen specificity. The library was made from cDNA and included unique molecular identifiers. Via MiXCR, TCRdb re-called the PCR reads, giving one row per CDR3 protein. Found here are about 760,000 distinct CDR3 sequences, about 27% of them singletons; the top ten hold 0.56%. Findings and caveats of the study: Included in a set of about five TRBV segments more frequent in patients than controls were TRBV5-6, TRBV5-1 and TRBV20-1.

The sequenced sample consisted of blood. These receptors were collected from a girl aged 10 to 17 with multiple sclerosis.

The rearrangement joins TRBV28 to TRBJ2-1, with 10 bases identical to TRBD2. The germline gives CDR1 MDHEN, CDR2 SYDVKM. With V trimmed by 6 bases and J by 10 bases, 12 bases remained unmatched. The CDR3 has 15 amino acids. The CDR3 loop reads CASSPSGRASGEQFF. The CDR3 nucleotides are TGTGCCAGCAGCCCGAGCGGGAGGGCCTCAGGCGAGCAGTTCTTC.

V is TRBV27 and J is TRBJ2-1; D is perhaps TRBD2 (5 bases). Looked up from germline, CDR1 is MNHEY and CDR2 is SMNVEV (reference sequence). Trimming took 4 bases from V and 10 from J, leaving 8 bases between them. The CDR3 sequence is 11 residues long. CDR3 loop: CASSSAEEQFF. The CDR3 DNA reads TGTGCCAGCAGTTCAGCGGAAGAGCAGTTCTTC.

This clonotype occurred a few times. The rearrangement joins TRBV20-1 to TRBJ1-5; unclear D gene. The CDR3 is made up of 16 amino acids. Germline CDR1 and CDR2: DFQATT and SNEGSKA (reference sequence). V was pared by 1 base and J by 0 bases, with 13 bases between. The CDR3 DNA reads as TGCAGTGCTAGAGCCTCCGGGATGTATAGCAATCAGCCCCAGCATTTT. Its translation: CSARASGMYSNQPQHF.

This rearrangement joins TRBV7-2 to TRBJ1-1; D is perhaps TRBD1 (5 bases). The germline V and J ends were trimmed by 0 bases and 8 bases, with 13 bases remaining between them. Per the germline V gene, CDR1 is SGHTA and CDR2 is FQGNSA. There are 14 residues in the CDR3. The CDR3 DNA sequence: TGTGCCAGCAGCTTAGCAGGTGGGGGGTTGGAAGCTTTCTTT. Amino acid sequence: CASSLAGGGLEAFF.

The chain has TRBV6-4 and TRBJ2-1, with D maybe TRBD2 (5 bases). V was shortened by 6 bases and J by 6 bases, with 12 bases between the two germline ends. The germline CDR1 and CDR2 sequences are MRHNA and SNTAGT. The length of the CDR3 is 13 residues. The CDR3 nucleotides are TGTGCCAGCAGCCGGGATGCTACCAATGAGCAGTTCTTC. Protein product: CASSRDATNEQFF.

The CDR3 loop is CSARIGTVNEKLFF. In nucleotides, the CDR3 is TGCAGTGCTCGCATAGGGACAGTTAATGAAAAACTGTTTTTT. The rearrangement uses TRBV20-1 and TRBJ1-4; TRBD1 agrees at 7 bases. The CDR3 has 14 amino acids. Looked up from germline, CDR1 is DFQATT and CDR2 is SNEGSKA (reference sequence). With 5 bases clipped from V and 4 bases from J, the junction kept 7 bases outside the gene matches.

This clonotype was seen more than once but under ten times. The V and J genes are TRBV7-9 and TRBJ2-1; 11 positions agree with TRBD2. The germline V gene encodes CDR1 SEHNR and CDR2 FQNEAQ (reference sequence). V shed 10 bases and J 2 bases; nucleotides not matched to a gene: 7. CDR3 length: 15 amino acids. CDR3: CATPIAGGTYNEQFF. Written as DNA, the CDR3 is TGTGCCACCCCCATAGCGGGAGGGACCTACAATGAGCAGTTCTTC.

This clonotype was picked up a small number of times. This sequence joins TRBV25-1 and TRBJ1-2, with D maybe TRBD1 (5 bases). The CDR3 loop spans 16 amino acids. CDR1 and CDR2 from the germline V gene are MGHDK and SYGVNS. V lost 3 bases to trimming and J lost 7 bases, with 21 bases between them. In nucleotides, the CDR3 is TGTGCCAGCAGTGAGATCGGTCAGTTAGGGGACTTTGGCTACACCTTC. Encoded protein: CASSEIGQLGDFGYTF.

V usage is TRBV27 and J usage is TRBJ2-5; D may be TRBD1 or TRBD2 (6 bases each). From germline, CDR1 is MNHEY and CDR2 SMNVEV (reference sequence). V dropped 2 bases and J dropped 4 bases, with 20 bases sitting between them. The CDR3 has 17 amino acids. The CDR3 nucleotides read TGTGCCAGCAGTTTACGTCCGGGGGCAGTTCAAGGAGAGACCCAGTACTTC. Its protein is CASSLRPGAVQGETQYF.

Only a few counts were recorded for this clonotype. The chain carries TRBV5-1 and TRBJ2-1, with D uncertain. The germline V gene has CDR1 SGHRS and CDR2 YFSETQ. V lost 0 bases and J 0 bases, leaving 16 bases between the germline ends. The CDR3 is 18 amino acids. DNA for the CDR3: TGCGCCAGCAGCTTGGCCAAGGGCCCCCTGGACTCCTACAATGAGCAGTTCTTC. Its protein product is CASSLAKGPLDSYNEQFF.

This clonotype was counted many times. This sequence joins TRBV5-1 and TRBJ2-1, with a tentative D call TRBD1 (5 bases). This CDR3 has 16 amino acids. V lost 0 bases and J 4 bases, leaving 14 bases between the germline ends. Germline values: CDR1 SGHRS, CDR2 YFSETQ. The CDR3 protein is CASSLGLTDFYNEQFF. CDR3 DNA sequence: TGCGCCAGCAGCTTGGGTTTGACAGACTTTTACAATGAGCAGTTCTTC.

CDR3 in amino acids: CSVEGRDTEAFF. DNA of the CDR3: TGCAGCGTGGAGGGCAGGGACACTGAAGCTTTCTTT. The chain employs TRBV29-1 and TRBJ1-1, with a weak D call TRBD1 (5 bases). This CDR3 is built from 12 residues. Germline CDR1 SQVTM, CDR2 ANQGSEA. The V end lost 6 bases, the J end lost 3 bases, and 11 bases lay between the germline ends.

This clonotype was counted a few times. V gene TRBV6-5 combines with J gene TRBJ2-1, with TRBD2 identical over 12 bases. Germline assignment: CDR1 MNHEY and CDR2 SVGAGI. The trim removed 5 bases at V and 3 bases at J, leaving 8 bases unmatched. This CDR3 has 17 residues. The CDR3 DNA reads TGTGCCAGCAGTCCCTCGCGACTAGCGGGAGACTACAATGAGCAGTTCTTC. Translating gives CASSPSRLAGDYNEQFF.

This clonotype was counted a few times. The J gene is TRBJ2-6, the V gene TRBV5-1, with D maybe TRBD2 (7 bases). The V gene lost 4 bases and the J gene lost 4 bases, with 12 bases spanning the gap. Germline lookup yields CDR1 SGHRS and CDR2 YFSETQ. The CDR3 is made up of 15 amino acids. For the CDR3, the DNA is TGCGCCAGCAGCGGGGGGGCGAAAGGGGCCAACGTCCTGACTTTC. Encoded protein: CASSGGAKGANVLTF.

This clonotype was detected a few times. The chain combines TRBV20-1 with TRBJ2-1, with 7 bases matching TRBD2. V lost 0 bases to trimming and J lost 6 bases; unmatched junction nucleotides: 11. CDR3 length: 16 amino acids. Germline CDR1 is DFQATT and CDR2 is SNEGSKA (reference sequence). The CDR3 loop reads CSAREGSGVGVNEQFF. For the CDR3, the DNA is TGCAGTGCTAGAGAGGGAAGCGGGGTCGGGGTCAATGAGCAGTTCTTC.

The J gene is TRBJ2-7, the V gene TRBV29-1; D call uncertain. The J call is uncertain, as TRBJ2-5 better fits the DNA end. The CDR3 length is 10 residues. Germline V lookup: CDR1 SQVTM, CDR2 ANQGSEA. In nucleotides, the CDR3 is TGCAGCTTTTCTGTTGAGACCCAGTACTTC. Its protein product is CSFSVETQYF.

This clonotype was counted only a few times. The genes are TRBV20-1 and TRBJ2-7; 11 nucleotides agree with TRBD2. J lost 4 bases, V lost 4 bases, and 6 bases had no gene match. Germline CDR1 is DFQATT and CDR2 is SNEGSKA (reference sequence). CDR3 size: 14 residues. CDR3 in amino acids: CSATTSGSSYEQYF. The CDR3 coding sequence is TGCAGTGCTACCACTAGCGGGAGTTCTTACGAGCAGTACTTC.

The CDR3 nucleotides read TGCGCCAGCGGTCCGGGACCCCTTACCTACGAGCAGTACTTC. This gives the protein CASGPGPLTYEQYF. The chain employs TRBV5-1 and TRBJ2-7; D tentatively fits TRBD1 or TRBD2 (5 bases each). The length of the CDR3 is 14 residues. The V end was cut by 7 bases, the J end by 2 bases, with 16 bases between. Germline-derived CDR1 and CDR2 are SGHRS and YFSETQ.

The rearrangement links TRBV2 to TRBJ2-7, with D perhaps TRBD1 (5 bases). The CDR3 loop spans 15 amino acids. Trimming removed 6 bases at V and 7 bases at J, with 22 bases between. Germline CDR1 SNHLY, CDR2 FYNNEI. The CDR3 region is CASSADNVRPREQYF. The DNA of the CDR3 is TGTGCCAGCAGCGCGGACAACGTGAGGCCGAGGGAGCAGTACTTC. Using reference TRBV2 and TRBJ2-7 for the parts outside the CDR3, the full variable domain is EPEVTQTPSHQVTQMGQEVILRCVPISNHLYFYWYRQILGQKVEFLVSFYNNEISEKSEIFDDQFSVERPDGSNFTLKIRSTKLEDSAMYFCASSADNVRPREQYFGPGTRLTVT.

The chain links TRBV20-1 to TRBJ1-1; D gene uncertain. The CDR3 contains 16 residues. Germline V lookup: CDR1 DFQATT, CDR2 SNEGSKA (reference sequence). V dropped 0 bases and J dropped 0 bases, with 14 bases sitting between them. DNA of the CDR3: TGCAGTGCTAGAGATGGAACACGGAGGGTGAACACTGAAGCTTTCTTT. Translation gives CSARDGTRRVNTEAFF.

This clonotype was counted between two and nine times. The chain employs TRBV6-5 and TRBJ1-5, with TRBD1 matching 8 bases. The junction had 13 bases not matched to a gene; V was cut back by 2 bases and J by 4 bases. CDR1 is MNHEY and CDR2 is SVGAGI in the germline V gene. The CDR3 has 18 amino acids. CDR3: CASSYPMIRTGRNQPQHF. CDR3 bases: TGTGCCAGCAGTTACCCGATGATCCGGACAGGGCGGAATCAGCCCCAGCATTTT.

CDR3: CASSQVLGGVKGNEQFF. CDR3 bases: TGCGCCAGCAGCCAAGTTCTTGGGGGAGTGAAGGGCAATGAGCAGTTCTTC. The chain employs TRBV4-1 and TRBJ2-1; D tentatively fits TRBD1 or TRBD2 (5 bases each). Germline loops: CDR1 MGHRA, CDR2 YSYEKL. V shed 1 base and J shed 6 bases, with 19 bases lying between them. This CDR3 is built from 17 residues.

This clonotype was detected once. This may come from a read error, since a much larger clone is one base off. The V and J genes are TRBV7-2 and TRBJ2-5; 7 bases are a match to TRBD2. The DNA matches TRBJ2-7 better at its end, which makes the J call doubtful. The germline gives CDR1 SGHTA, CDR2 FQGNSA. This CDR3 spans 13 amino acids. CDR3 DNA sequence: TGTGCCAGCAACTTTCCGGGACTACCCGAGCAGTACTTC. Translating it yields CASNFPGLPEQYF.

The chain joins TRBV7-2 to TRBJ2-4; the D gene is possibly TRBD2 (6 bases). The assigned J gene may be wrong: the sequence end matches TRBJ2-5 better. The CDR3 totals 14 residues. Germline CDR1 reads SGHTA; CDR2 reads FQGNSA. CDR3 sequence (DNA): TGTGCCAGCAGCCCCATACATGGGGGGGAGACCCAGTACTTC. Translated: CASSPIHGGETQYF.

This chain uses TRBV6-1 with TRBJ2-1, with D uncertain. Trimming pared 1 base from V and 5 bases from J, leaving 6 bases between. This CDR3 contains 13 residues. From germline, CDR1 is MNHNS and CDR2 SASEGT. CDR3: CASSEVSDNEQFF. The CDR3 DNA is TGTGCCAGCAGTGAAGTTTCAGACAATGAGCAGTTCTTC.